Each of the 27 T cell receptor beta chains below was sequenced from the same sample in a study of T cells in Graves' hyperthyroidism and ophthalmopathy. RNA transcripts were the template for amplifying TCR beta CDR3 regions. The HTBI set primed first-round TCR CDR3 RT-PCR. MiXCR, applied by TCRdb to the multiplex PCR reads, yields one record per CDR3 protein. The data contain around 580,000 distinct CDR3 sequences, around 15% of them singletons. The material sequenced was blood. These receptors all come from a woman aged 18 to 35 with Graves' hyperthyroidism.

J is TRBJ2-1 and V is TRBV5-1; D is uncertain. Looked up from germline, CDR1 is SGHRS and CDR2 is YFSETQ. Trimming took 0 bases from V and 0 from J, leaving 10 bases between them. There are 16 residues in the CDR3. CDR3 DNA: TGCGCCAGCAGCTTGGTTTCGGTGAGCTCCTACAATGAGCAGTTCTTC. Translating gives CASSLVSVSSYNEQFF.

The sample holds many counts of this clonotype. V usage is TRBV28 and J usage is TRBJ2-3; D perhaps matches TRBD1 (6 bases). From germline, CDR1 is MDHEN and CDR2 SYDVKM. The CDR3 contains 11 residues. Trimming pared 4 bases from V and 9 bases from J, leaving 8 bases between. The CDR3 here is CASSSDRTQYF. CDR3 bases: TGTGCCAGCAGTTCGGACAGAACGCAGTATTTT.

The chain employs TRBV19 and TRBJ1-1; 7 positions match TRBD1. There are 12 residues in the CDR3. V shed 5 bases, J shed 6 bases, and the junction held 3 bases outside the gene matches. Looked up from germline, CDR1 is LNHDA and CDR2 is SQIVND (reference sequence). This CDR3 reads CASSWGTAEAFF. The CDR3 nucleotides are TGTGCCAGTAGTTGGGGGACAGCTGAAGCTTTCTTT.

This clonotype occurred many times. The CDR3 is CASSFPRTSSYNEQFF. The CDR3 DNA follows: TGTGCCAGCAGTTTCCCTCGAACTAGCTCCTACAATGAGCAGTTCTTC. The gene calls are TRBV28 and TRBJ2-1; a possible D gene is TRBD2 (5 bases). V was pared by 3 bases and J by 0 bases, with 12 bases between. Per the germline V gene, CDR1 is MDHEN and CDR2 is SYDVKM. This CDR3 has 16 amino acids.

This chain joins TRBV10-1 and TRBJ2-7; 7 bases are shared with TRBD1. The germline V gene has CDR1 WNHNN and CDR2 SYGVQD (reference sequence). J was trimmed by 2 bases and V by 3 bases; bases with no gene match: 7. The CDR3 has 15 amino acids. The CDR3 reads CASSDGQVATYEQYF. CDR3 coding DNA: TGCGCCAGCAGTGATGGACAGGTAGCTACCTACGAGCAGTACTTC.

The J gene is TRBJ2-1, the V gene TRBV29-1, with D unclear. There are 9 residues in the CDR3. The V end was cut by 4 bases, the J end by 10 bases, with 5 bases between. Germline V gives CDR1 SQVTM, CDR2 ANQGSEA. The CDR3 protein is CSVGQEQFF. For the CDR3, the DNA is TGCAGCGTTGGTCAGGAGCAGTTCTTC.

Here the CDR3 reads CATSNLPGLQQNTQYF. CDR3 bases: TGTGCCACCAGCAACTTACCGGGACTCCAACAAAATACGCAGTATTTT. This chain links TRBV15 with TRBJ2-3; weak D call: TRBD2 (6 bases). This CDR3 has 16 residues. Per the germline V gene, CDR1 is LNHNV and CDR2 is YYDKDF (reference sequence). V lost 4 bases, J lost 7 bases, and 21 bases lay in between. Combining the CDR3 with reference TRBV15 and TRBJ2-3 gives the whole variable domain DAMVIQNPRYQVTQFGKPVTLSCSQTLNHNVMYWYQQKSSQAPKLLFHYYDKDFNNEADTPDNFQSRRPNTSFCFLDIRSPGLGDTAMYLCATSNLPGLQQNTQYFGPGTRLTVL.

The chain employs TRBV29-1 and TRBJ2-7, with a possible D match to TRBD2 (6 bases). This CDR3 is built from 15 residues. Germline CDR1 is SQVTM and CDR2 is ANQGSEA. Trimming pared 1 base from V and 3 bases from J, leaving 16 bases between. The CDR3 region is CSVEGVVSGFYEQYF. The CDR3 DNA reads TGCAGCGTTGAAGGGGTAGTTAGCGGATTCTACGAGCAGTACTTC.

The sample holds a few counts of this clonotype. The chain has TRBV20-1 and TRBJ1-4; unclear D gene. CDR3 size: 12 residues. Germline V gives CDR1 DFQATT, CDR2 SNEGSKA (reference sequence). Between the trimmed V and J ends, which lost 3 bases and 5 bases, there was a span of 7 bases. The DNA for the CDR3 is TGCAGTGCTAGTTATCAGAATGAAAAACTGTTTTTT. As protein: CSASYQNEKLFF.

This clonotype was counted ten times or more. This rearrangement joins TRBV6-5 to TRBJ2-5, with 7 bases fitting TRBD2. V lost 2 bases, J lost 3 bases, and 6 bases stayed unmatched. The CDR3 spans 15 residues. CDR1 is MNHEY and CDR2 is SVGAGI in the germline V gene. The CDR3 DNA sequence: TGTGCCAGCAGTTACGCTAGCGGAGGGAAAGAGACCCAGTACTTC. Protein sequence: CASSYASGGKETQYF.

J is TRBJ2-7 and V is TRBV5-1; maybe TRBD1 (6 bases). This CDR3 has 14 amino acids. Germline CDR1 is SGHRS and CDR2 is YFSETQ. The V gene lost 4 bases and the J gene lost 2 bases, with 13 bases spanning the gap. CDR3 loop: CASSTGTRAYEQYF. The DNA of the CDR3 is TGCGCCAGCAGCACAGGGACACGCGCCTACGAGCAGTACTTC.

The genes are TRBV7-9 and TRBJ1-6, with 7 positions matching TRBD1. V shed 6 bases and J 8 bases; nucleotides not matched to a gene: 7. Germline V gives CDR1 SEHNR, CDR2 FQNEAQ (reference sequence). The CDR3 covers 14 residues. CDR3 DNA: TGTGCCAGCAGGTACAGGGGATTGGATTCACCCCTCCACTTT. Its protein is CASRYRGLDSPLHF.

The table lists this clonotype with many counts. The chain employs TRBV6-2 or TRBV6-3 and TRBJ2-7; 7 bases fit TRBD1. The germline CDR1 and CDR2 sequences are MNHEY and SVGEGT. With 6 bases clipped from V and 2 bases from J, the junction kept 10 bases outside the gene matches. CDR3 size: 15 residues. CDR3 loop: CASRTGQVVPYEQYF. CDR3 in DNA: TGTGCCAGCAGAACCGGACAGGTGGTTCCCTACGAGCAGTACTTC.

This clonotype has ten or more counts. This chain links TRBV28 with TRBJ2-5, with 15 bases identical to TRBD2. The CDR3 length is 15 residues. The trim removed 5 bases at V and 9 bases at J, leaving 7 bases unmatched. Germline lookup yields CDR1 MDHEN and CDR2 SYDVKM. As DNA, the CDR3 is TGTGCCAGCAGTGCCACCGGGACTAGCGGGAGGCCCCAGTACTTC. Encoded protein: CASSATGTSGRPQYF.

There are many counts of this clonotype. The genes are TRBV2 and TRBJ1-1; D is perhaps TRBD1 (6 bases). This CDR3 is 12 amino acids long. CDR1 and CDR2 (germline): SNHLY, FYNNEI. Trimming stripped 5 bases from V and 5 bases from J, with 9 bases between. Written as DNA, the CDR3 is TGTGCCAGCAGTATGGACAGAACTGAAGCTTTCTTT. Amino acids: CASSMDRTEAFF. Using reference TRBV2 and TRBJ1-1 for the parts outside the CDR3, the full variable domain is EPEVTQTPSHQVTQMGQEVILRCVPISNHLYFYWYRQILGQKVEFLVSFYNNEISEKSEIFDDQFSVERPDGSNFTLKIRSTKLEDSAMYFCASSMDRTEAFFGQGTRLTVV.

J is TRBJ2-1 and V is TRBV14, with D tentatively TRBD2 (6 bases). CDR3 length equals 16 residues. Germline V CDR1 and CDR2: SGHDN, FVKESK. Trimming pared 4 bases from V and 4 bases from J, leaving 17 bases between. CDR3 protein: CASSRLRENGYNEQFF. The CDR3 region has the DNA TGTGCCAGCAGCCGACTCCGGGAGAACGGGTACAATGAGCAGTTCTTC.

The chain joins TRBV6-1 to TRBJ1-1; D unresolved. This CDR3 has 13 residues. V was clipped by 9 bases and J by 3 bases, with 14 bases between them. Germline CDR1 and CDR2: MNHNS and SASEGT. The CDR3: CASLGQADTEAFF. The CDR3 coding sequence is TGTGCCAGTCTGGGCCAGGCTGACACTGAAGCTTTCTTT.

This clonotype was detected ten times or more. CDR3 sequence (DNA): TGTGCCAGCAGTGACCCGGGACAGGGTTCGGGCTACACCTTC. Translated: CASSDPGQGSGYTF. J is TRBJ1-2 and V is TRBV6-2 or TRBV6-3, with TRBD1 identical over 9 bases. After removal of 5 bases from V and 8 bases from J, the junction contained 9 bases not matched to a gene. CDR3 size: 14 residues. Per the germline V gene, CDR1 is MNHEY and CDR2 is SVGEGT.

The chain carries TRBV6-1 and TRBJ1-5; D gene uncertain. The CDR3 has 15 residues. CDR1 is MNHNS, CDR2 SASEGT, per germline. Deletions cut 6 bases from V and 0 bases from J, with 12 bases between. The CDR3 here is CASRGRHDSNQPQHF. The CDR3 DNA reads TGTGCCAGCAGGGGCAGACACGATAGCAATCAGCCCCAGCATTTT.

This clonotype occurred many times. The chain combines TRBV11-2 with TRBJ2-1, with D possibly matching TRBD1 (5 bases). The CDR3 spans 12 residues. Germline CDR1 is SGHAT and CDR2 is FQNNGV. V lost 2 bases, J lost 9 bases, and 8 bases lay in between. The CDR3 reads CASSLQGPEQFF. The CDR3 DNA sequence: TGTGCCAGCAGCTTACAGGGTCCTGAGCAGTTCTTC.

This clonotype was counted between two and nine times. The CDR3 nucleotides read TGTGCCAGCGGAACCATTACAACGCAGTATTTT. Amino acids: CASGTITTQYF. V usage is TRBV9 and J usage is TRBJ2-3; no definite D call. Germline CDR1 is SGDLS and CDR2 is YYNGEE. The CDR3 has 11 amino acids. The V gene lost 7 bases and the J gene lost 9 bases, with 12 bases spanning the gap.

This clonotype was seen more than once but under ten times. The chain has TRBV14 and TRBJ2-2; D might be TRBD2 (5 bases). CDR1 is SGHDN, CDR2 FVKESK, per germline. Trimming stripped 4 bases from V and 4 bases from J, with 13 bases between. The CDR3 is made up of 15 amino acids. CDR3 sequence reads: CASSPLTGITGELFF. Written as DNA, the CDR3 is TGTGCCAGCAGCCCTTTAACGGGAATCACCGGGGAGCTGTTTTTT.

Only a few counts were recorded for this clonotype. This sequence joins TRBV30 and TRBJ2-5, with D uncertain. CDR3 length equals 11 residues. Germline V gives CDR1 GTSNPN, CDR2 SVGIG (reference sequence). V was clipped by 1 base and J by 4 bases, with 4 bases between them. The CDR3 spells CAWSAPETQYF. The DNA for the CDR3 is TGTGCCTGGAGTGCTCCAGAGACCCAGTACTTC.

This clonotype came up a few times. The CDR3 spells CASSQGPTANTGELFF. CDR3 DNA: TGCGCCAGCAGCCAAGGACCAACAGCGAACACCGGGGAGCTGTTTTTT. The chain joins TRBV4-3 to TRBJ2-2; D is unresolved. Germline V gene data show CDR1 as LGHNA and CDR2 as YSLEER. The CDR3 has 16 residues. Trimming cost V 1 base and J 0 bases, with 9 bases left between them.

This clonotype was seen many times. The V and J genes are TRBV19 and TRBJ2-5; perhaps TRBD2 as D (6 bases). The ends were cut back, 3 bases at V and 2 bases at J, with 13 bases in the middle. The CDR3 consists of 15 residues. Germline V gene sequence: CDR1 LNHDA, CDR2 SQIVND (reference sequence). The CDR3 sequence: CASSIARGRQETQYF. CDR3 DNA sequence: TGTGCCAGTAGTATCGCGCGGGGACGGCAAGAGACCCAGTACTTC.

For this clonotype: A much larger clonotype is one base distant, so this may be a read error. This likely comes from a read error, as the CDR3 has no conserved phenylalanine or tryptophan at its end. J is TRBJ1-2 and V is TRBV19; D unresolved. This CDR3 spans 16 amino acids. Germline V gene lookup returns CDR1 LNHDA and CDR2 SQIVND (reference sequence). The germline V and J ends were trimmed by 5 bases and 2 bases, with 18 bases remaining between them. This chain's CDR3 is CASSPATIATNYGYTI. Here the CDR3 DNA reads TGTGCCAGTAGTCCTGCCACAATCGCGACAAACTATGGCTACACCATC.

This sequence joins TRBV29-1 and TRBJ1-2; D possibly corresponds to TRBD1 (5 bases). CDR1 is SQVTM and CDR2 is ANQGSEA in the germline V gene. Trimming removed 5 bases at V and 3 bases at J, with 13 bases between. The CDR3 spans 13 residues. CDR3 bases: TGCAGCGTTTCGACAGTGGAATACTATGGCTACACCTTC. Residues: CSVSTVEYYGYTF.